Below, 24 T cell receptor beta chains from the same sample are listed, as sequenced in a study of CD4+ T cells in melanoma. TCRdb's copy holds only in-frame clones and misses some; the assay was immunoSEQ multiplex PCR. This table holds about 21,000 clones, around 80% found once. Receptors were obtained from a human donor with melanoma.

V and J are TRBV4-1 and TRBJ2-7, with D possibly being TRBD1 (6 bases). CDR3 length: 13 residues. V gave up 3 bases and J gave up 9 bases, with 15 bases separating them. The germline gives CDR1 MGHRA, CDR2 YSYEKL. This chain's CDR3 is CASSQQAGDPQYF. DNA of the CDR3: TGCGCCAGCAGCCAGCAAGCAGGGGACCCGCAGTACTTC.

V gene TRBV9 combines with J gene TRBJ2-5, with TRBD2 matching 12 bases. The CDR3 has 15 amino acids. The trim removed 3 bases at V and 5 bases at J, leaving 5 bases unmatched. CDR1 and CDR2 (germline): SGDLS, YYNGEE. The CDR3 coding sequence is TGTGCCAGCAGCGCCACCGGGACTAGCGGGGAGACCCAGTACTTC. This encodes CASSATGTSGETQYF.

The genes are TRBV6-6 and TRBJ1-1; D not resolved. The CDR3 totals 15 residues. Deletions cut 2 bases from V and 1 base from J, with 11 bases between. Germline lookup yields CDR1 MNHNY and CDR2 SVGAGI (reference sequence). CDR3 sequence (DNA): TGTGCCAGCAGTTACGAGGGAAACCAGAACACTGAAGCTTTCTTT. This sequence encodes CASSYEGNQNTEAFF.

This sequence joins TRBV5-6 and TRBJ2-1, with D possibly matching TRBD2 (6 bases). CDR1 is SGHDT, CDR2 YYEEEE, per germline. This CDR3 region has 14 residues. V was pared by 3 bases and J by 8 bases, with 15 bases between. The CDR3: CASSSLGPSDEQFF. The CDR3 DNA reads TGTGCCAGCAGCTCCCTGGGGCCTAGCGATGAGCAGTTCTTC. Full variable domain (remainder filled in from reference TRBV5-6 and TRBJ2-1): DAGVTQSPTHLIKTRGQQVTLRCSPKSGHDTVSWYQQALGQGPQFIFQYYEEEERQRGNFPDRFSGHQFPNYSSELNVNALLLGDSALYLCASSSLGPSDEQFFGPGTRLTVL.

J is TRBJ1-6 and V is TRBV5-4, with D perhaps TRBD1 (5 bases). V lost 7 bases to trimming and J lost 8 bases, with 16 bases between them. This CDR3 has 14 residues. In germline, CDR1 is SGHNT, CDR2 YYREEE (reference sequence). The chain's CDR3 is CASSGERGYSPLHF. The CDR3 DNA follows: TGTGCCAGCTCGGGGGAGAGGGGCTATTCACCCCTCCACTTT. The full variable domain, rest sourced from reference TRBV5-4 and TRBJ1-6, is ETGVTQSPTHLIKTRGQQVTLRCSSQSGHNTVSWYQQALGQGPQFIFQYYREEENGRGNFPPRFSGLQFPNYSSELNVNALELDDSALYLCASSGERGYSPLHFGNGTRLTVT.

The chain recombines TRBV7-9 with TRBJ1-3; D might be TRBD1 (5 bases). Trimming removed 3 bases from V and 3 bases from J, with 6 bases in between. This CDR3 comprises 13 residues. Germline V CDR1 and CDR2: SEHNR, FQNEAQ (reference sequence). CDR3 sequence reads: CASSFQGGNTIYF. The CDR3 DNA is TGTGCCAGCAGCTTCCAGGGTGGAAACACCATATATTTT.

The chain couples TRBV12-5 to TRBJ2-3; tentatively, D is TRBD2 (6 bases). V lost 7 bases, J lost 2 bases, and 13 bases lay in between. Germline V gene lookup returns CDR1 LGHNT and CDR2 FRNRAP. This CDR3 spans 14 amino acids. CDR3 sequence reads: CASAEGLYTDTQYF. Written as DNA, the CDR3 is TGTGCTAGTGCAGAGGGACTTTACACAGATACGCAGTATTTT.

This chain links TRBV5-1 with TRBJ2-7; possible D gene TRBD2, 5 bases. Trimming stripped 0 bases from V and 5 bases from J, with 9 bases between. CDR1 and CDR2 from the germline V gene are SGHRS and YFSETQ. The CDR3 totals 13 residues. CDR3 sequence reads: CASSLERADEQYF. The CDR3 DNA follows: TGCGCCAGCAGCTTGGAGAGGGCTGACGAGCAGTACTTC.

This clone is medium-sized by share. This chain joins TRBV6-5 and TRBJ1-3; perhaps TRBD1 as D (5 bases). The germline V and J ends were trimmed by 5 bases and 2 bases, with 10 bases remaining between them. The CDR3 consists of 14 residues. Germline V lookup: CDR1 MNHEY, CDR2 SVGAGI. CDR3 amino acids: CASSARGAGNTIYF. CDR3 DNA sequence: TGTGCCAGCAGTGCTCGGGGGGCTGGAAACACCATATATTTT.

This chain connects TRBV6-6 to TRBJ2-3; perhaps TRBD2 as D (5 bases). Germline V lookup: CDR1 MNHNY, CDR2 SVGAGI (reference sequence). V lost 3 bases, J lost 2 bases, and 12 bases lay in between. This CDR3 has 15 residues. The CDR3 loop is CASSYSARVTDTQYF. The CDR3 coding sequence is TGTGCCAGCAGTTATTCCGCGCGGGTCACAGATACGCAGTATTTT.

This rearrangement joins TRBV5-1 to TRBJ2-3; a weak D match, TRBD1 (6 bases). V was trimmed by 2 bases and J by 7 bases, leaving 20 bases between them. The CDR3 runs 16 residues. Per the germline V gene, CDR1 is SGHRS and CDR2 is YFSETQ. CDR3 DNA: TGCGCCAGCAGCTTACCGGCAACAGGGAGTACTCATACGCAGTATTTT. Amino acids: CASSLPATGSTHTQYF. Combining the CDR3 with reference TRBV5-1 and TRBJ2-3 gives the whole variable domain KAGVTQTPRYLIKTRGQQVTLSCSPISGHRSVSWYQQTPGQGLQFLFEYFSETQRNKGNFPGRFSGRQFSNSRSEMNVSTLELGDSALYLCASSLPATGSTHTQYFGPGTRLTVL.

This clone was counted a few times. V and J are TRBV9 and TRBJ1-6; no clear D. The V and J ends lost 0 bases and 7 bases respectively, with 14 bases between them. Germline-derived CDR1 and CDR2 are SGDLS and YYNGEE. The CDR3 sequence is 16 residues long. CDR3 sequence reads: CASSVGPTRANSPLHF. CDR3 sequence (DNA): TGTGCCAGCAGCGTAGGACCTACGCGGGCGAATTCACCCCTCCACTTT.

V gene TRBV18 combines with J gene TRBJ2-1; D is perhaps TRBD1 or TRBD2 (5 bases each). Trimming removed 3 bases at V and 6 bases at J, with 12 bases between. Germline CDR1 and CDR2: KGHSH and LQKENI. This CDR3 is built from 14 residues. The CDR3 sequence is CASSPSDGTNEQFF. CDR3 nucleotides: TGTGCCAGCTCACCCTCGGACGGGACCAATGAGCAGTTCTTC.

In its sample, this clone was seen a few times. The chain uses TRBV6-5 and TRBJ1-4, with D possibly matching TRBD1 (6 bases). Trimming removed 3 bases at V and 8 bases at J, with 13 bases between. Germline loops: CDR1 MNHEY, CDR2 SVGAGI. CDR3 length: 14 residues. The DNA of the CDR3 is TGTGCCAGCAGTTATGGACAGACTAGGGAAAAACTGTTTTTT. The encoded protein is CASSYGQTREKLFF.

V gene TRBV11-1 combines with J gene TRBJ2-2; D could derive from TRBD1 or TRBD2 (6 bases each). Trimming cost V 1 base and J 2 bases, with 11 bases left between them. Germline CDR1 is SGHAT and CDR2 is FQDESV (reference sequence). This CDR3 contains 16 residues. The CDR3 DNA sequence: TGTGCCAGCAGCTTAGAATGGGGGGCCAACACCGGGGAGCTGTTTTTT. This sequence encodes CASSLEWGANTGELFF. The full variable domain, completed using reference TRBV11-1 and TRBJ2-2, is EAEVAQSPRYKITEKSQAVAFWCDPISGHATLYWYRQILGQGPELLVQFQDESVVDDSQLPKDRFSAERLKGVDSTLKIQPAELGDSAMYLCASSLEWGANTGELFFGEGSRLTVL.

The chain combines TRBV9 with TRBJ1-3; unclear D gene. Germline V gene sequence: CDR1 SGDLS, CDR2 YYNGEE. Trimming cost V 0 bases and J 9 bases, with 7 bases left between them. CDR3 length equals 12 residues. The CDR3 reads CASSVGGATIYF. CDR3 DNA: TGTGCCAGCAGCGTAGGAGGTGCCACCATATATTTT.

This clone was picked up one time. The rearrangement joins TRBV7-9 to TRBJ2-5; D ambiguous. Germline assignment: CDR1 SEHNR and CDR2 FQNEAQ (reference sequence). Trimming removed 3 bases at V and 2 bases at J, with 4 bases between. CDR3 length: 12 amino acids. CDR3 nucleotides: TGTGCCAGCAGCTTGGGGCAAGAGACCCAGTACTTC. The encoded protein is CASSLGQETQYF.

V and J are TRBV14 and TRBJ2-3, with D unresolved. Germline CDR1 SGHDN, CDR2 FVKESK. The CDR3 consists of 12 residues. Trimming cost V 0 bases and J 7 bases, with 5 bases left between them. The CDR3 bases are TGTGCCAGCAGCCAAGAATGGAATACGCAGTATTTT. It encodes CASSQEWNTQYF.

This clone was seen once. V is TRBV2 and J is TRBJ1-1; unclear D gene. CDR1 and CDR2 from the germline V gene are SNHLY and FYNNEI. The ends were cut back, 11 bases at V and 1 base at J, with 8 bases in the middle. This CDR3 is 11 amino acids long. CDR3 region: CARQSNTEAFF. CDR3 bases: TGTGCCCGCCAATCGAACACTGAAGCTTTCTTT.

The chain employs TRBV5-1 and TRBJ2-7, with D perhaps TRBD2 (6 bases). V was shortened by 4 bases and J by 3 bases, with 20 bases between the two germline ends. Germline assignment: CDR1 SGHRS and CDR2 YFSETQ. This CDR3 contains 16 residues. In nucleotides, the CDR3 is TGCGCCAGCAGCCCGGGGGTAAGGTCCGGCCGCTACGAGCAGTACTTC. As protein: CASSPGVRSGRYEQYF.

V and J are TRBV5-1 and TRBJ2-6, with TRBD1 as a possible D gene (6 bases). With 1 base removed from V and 4 bases from J, the gap between germline ends came to 12 bases. Germline CDR1 reads SGHRS; CDR2 reads YFSETQ. The CDR3 covers 16 residues. The CDR3 loop is CASSLTGSSGANVLTF. CDR3 DNA sequence: TGCGCCAGCAGCTTGACAGGGAGTTCCGGGGCCAACGTCCTGACTTTC. Drawing the rest from reference TRBV5-1 and TRBJ2-6, the complete variable domain is KAGVTQTPRYLIKTRGQQVTLSCSPISGHRSVSWYQQTPGQGLQFLFEYFSETQRNKGNFPGRFSGRQFSNSRSEMNVSTLELGDSALYLCASSLTGSSGANVLTFGAGSRLTVL.

V is TRBV11-2 and J is TRBJ1-2, with TRBD1 matching 8 bases. This CDR3 contains 13 residues. The trim removed 4 bases at V and 7 bases at J, leaving 5 bases unmatched. Germline V gene lookup returns CDR1 SGHAT and CDR2 FQNNGV. The CDR3: CASSSADRAGYTF. The CDR3 coding sequence is TGTGCCAGCAGCTCTGCGGACAGGGCTGGCTACACCTTC.

CDR3: CACPVGTSNSPLHF. DNA for the CDR3: TGTGCCTGCCCGGTGGGGACTTCTAATTCACCCCTCCACTTT. The chain joins TRBV30 to TRBJ1-6, with TRBD1 as a possible D gene (5 bases). CDR3 length: 14 amino acids. With 6 bases removed from V and 6 bases from J, the gap between germline ends came to 15 bases. In germline, CDR1 is GTSNPN, CDR2 SVGIG (reference sequence). Using reference TRBV30 and TRBJ1-6 for the parts outside the CDR3, the full variable domain is SQTIHQWPATLVQPVGSPLSLECTVEGTSNPNLYWYRQAAGRGLQLLFYSVGIGQISSEVPQNLSASRPQDRQFILSSKKLLLSDSGFYLCACPVGTSNSPLHFGNGTRLTVT.

The chain uses TRBV27 and TRBJ2-7; a possible D gene is TRBD2 (5 bases). This CDR3 region has 14 residues. The germline gives CDR1 MNHEY, CDR2 SMNVEV (reference sequence). Trimming shortened V by 3 bases and J by 5 bases, and 14 bases separated the two germline ends. The CDR3 DNA reads as TGTGCCAGCAGTTTGGTGGGTTCGGGAAACGAGCAGTACTTC. Translation gives CASSLVGSGNEQYF.